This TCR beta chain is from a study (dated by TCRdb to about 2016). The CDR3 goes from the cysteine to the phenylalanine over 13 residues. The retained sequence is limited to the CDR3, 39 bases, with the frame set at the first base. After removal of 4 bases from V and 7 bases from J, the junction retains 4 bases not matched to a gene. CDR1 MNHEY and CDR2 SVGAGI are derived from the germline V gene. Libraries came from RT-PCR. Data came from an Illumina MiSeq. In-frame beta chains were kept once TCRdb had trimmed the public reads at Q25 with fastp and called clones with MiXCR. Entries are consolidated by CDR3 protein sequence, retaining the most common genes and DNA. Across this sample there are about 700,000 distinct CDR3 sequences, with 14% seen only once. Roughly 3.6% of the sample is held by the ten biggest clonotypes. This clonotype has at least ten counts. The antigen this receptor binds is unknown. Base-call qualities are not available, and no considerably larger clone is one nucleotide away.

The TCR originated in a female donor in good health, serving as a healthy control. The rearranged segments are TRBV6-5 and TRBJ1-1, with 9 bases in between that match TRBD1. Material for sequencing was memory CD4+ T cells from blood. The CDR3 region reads CASSWDRAREAFF. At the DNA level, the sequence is TGTGCCAGCAGTTGGGACAGGGCCCGTGAAGCTTTCTTT.